These T cell receptor beta chains were read from a single sample in a study of CD8 T cells in Susac syndrome. TCRdb independently ran MiXCR on the immunoSEQ multiplex PCR reads; one entry per CDR3 protein. The table has roughly 200,000 distinct CDR3 sequences, 90% to 97% seen once; the top ten hold approximately 0.09%. Sequencing input: CD4+ T cells from PBMCs. These receptors all stem from a human donor with multiple sclerosis. Both conserved end residues are part of each CDR3.

CASSSTMGPVYGYTF,TRBJ1-2,TRBV7-8
CSIKVVGGRQEGYTF,TRBJ1-2,TRBV29-1
CAWSVQLIGYTF,TRBJ1-2,TRBV30
CATSDWGTVLNYGYTF,TRBJ1-2,TRBV24-1
CASAAGFFSGANVLTF,TRBJ2-6,TRBV6-1
CASSVAGRNTEAFF,TRBJ1-1,TRBV9
CASSPDPDYGYTF,TRBJ1-2,TRBV2
CASSNVRGTSGGLYEQYF,TRBJ2-7,TRBV7-8
CASSIQSGTYPYTF,TRBJ1-2,TRBV19
CASNSGGGETQYF,TRBJ2-5,TRBV2
CSASNDGGEQYF,TRBJ2-7,TRBV20-1
CASSLEVPNSPLHF,TRBJ1-6,TRBV5-1
CASSLTTAGANVLTF,TRBJ2-6,TRBV5-8
CSARLLGIGELFF,TRBJ2-2,TRBV20-1
CASSLLTGTAATDTQYF,TRBJ2-3,TRBV27
CASSPRGRPGTEAFF,TRBJ1-1,TRBV7-9
CASSVDMGVEEKLFF,TRBJ1-4,TRBV9
CASSVGPGEAFF,TRBJ1-1,TRBV9
CASSLVGRGTYNEQFF,TRBJ2-1,TRBV7-8
CASSLMGGNYNEQFF,TRBJ2-1,TRBV12-3/TRBV12-4
CASSQPGGATYNEQFF,TRBJ2-1,TRBV3-1
CASSFGRAPYGYTF,TRBJ1-2,TRBV12-3/TRBV12-4